These T cell receptor beta chains were read from a single sample in a study of control samples from healthy donors and cancer patients. Data came from immunoSEQ multiplex PCR; TCRdb stores just in-frame clones and leaves some out. This table holds roughly 120,000 clones, 93% found once. The sequenced material came from blood. These TCRs come from a man younger than 40 in good health. The CDR3 runs from the conserved cysteine through the conserved F or W. A D gene is named only where the DNA matches it firmly. Not all rows give a size; the values are once, few, many and, for expanded clones, a class.

>-|TRBJ1-3|15|once|TRBV5-6
TGTGCCAGCAGCTTAAGAAGGTCCTCTGGAAACACCATATATTTT
CASSLRRSSGNTIYF
>-|TRBJ1-2|13|-|TRBV28
TGTGCCAGCACCACAGGGACCTGGGATGGCTACACCTTC
CASTTGTWDGYTF
>-|TRBJ2-2|15|-|TRBV5-1
TGCGCCAGCAGCTCCCGGGGCCGCGGGGACGGGGAGCTGTTTTTT
CASSSRGRGDGELFF
>TRBD1|TRBJ2-2|16|-|TRBV5-1
TGCGCCAGCAAGGACAGGGGGGGGGCGGGCACCGGGGAGCTGTTTTTT
CASKDRGGAGTGELFF
>-|TRBJ1-4|17|-|TRBV7-8
TGTGCCAGCAGCCCCAGGGGAAGTAGGAATATAGGTGAAAAACTGTTTTTT
CASSPRGSRNIGEKLFF
>TRBD1|TRBJ1-5|16|-|TRBV19
TGTGCCAGTACCCCACGGGACAGGACTAGCAATCAGCCCCAGCATTTT
CASTPRDRTSNQPQHF
>-|TRBJ2-5|12|once|TRBV7-2
TGTGCCAGCAGCTTAAGTGGAGAGACCCAGTACTTC
CASSLSGETQYF
>-|TRBJ1-1|16|many|TRBV14
TGTGCCAGCAGGTATGGTTGCGGGGGGTTTGACACTGAAGCTTTCTTT
CASRYGCGGFDTEAFF
>TRBD1|TRBJ1-2|16|once|TRBV3-1/TRBV3-2
TGTGCCAGCAGCCAAGACGCGGCAGGGGGCAGGTATGGCTACACCTTC
CASSQDAAGGRYGYTF
>TRBD1|TRBJ2-1|13|-|TRBV18
TGTGCCAGCTCTCCCGGGACAGGGAATGAGCAGTTCTTC
CASSPGTGNEQFF
>TRBD1|TRBJ1-6|15|-|TRBV3-1/TRBV3-2
TGTGCCAGCAGCCAAGGAACAGGGGGCAATTCACCCCTCCACTTT
CASSQGTGGNSPLHF
>TRBD1|TRBJ2-2|21|once|TRBV5-1
TGCGCCAGCAGCCCCTATCCCGGGACAGTAATTACGCCCCAGAACACCGGGGAGCTGTTTTTT
CASSPYPGTVITPQNTGELFF
>-|TRBJ2-1|16|-|TRBV27
TGTGCCAGCAGTAAAAGGACTACAAGCTCCTACAATGAGCAGTTCTTC
CASSKRTTSSYNEQFF
>-|TRBJ2-2|13|-|TRBV6-5
TGTGCCAGCACCCCAGATATAGTCGGGGAGCTGTTTTTT
CASTPDIVGELFF
>-|TRBJ2-1|12|once|TRBV6-1
TGTGCCAGCAGTGAAGGAGGAGGGGGCGAGTTCTTC
CASSEGGGGEFF
>-|TRBJ1-6|16|-|TRBV19
TGTGCCAGTAGTATTTCGGATGGCAGGGGAGATTCACCCCTCCACTTT
CASSISDGRGDSPLHF
>-|TRBJ2-1|15|-|TRBV19
TGTGCCAGTAGTAGATCAGGGGCAGGGAGAAATGAGCAGTTCTTC
CASSRSGAGRNEQFF
>-|TRBJ1-5|14|-|TRBV19
TGTGCCAGTAGTAGGACAGCGTCTGATCAGCCCCAGCATTTT
CASSRTASDQPQHF
>-|TRBJ1-1|14|once|TRBV5-5
TGTGCCGCCTCTAGGGGACGCTTGAACACTGAAGCTTTCTTT
CAASRGRLNTEAFF
>TRBD1|TRBJ1-2|14|-|TRBV19
TGTGCCAGTAGTATAGGAGGGGGCAGCTATGGCTACACCTTC
CASSIGGGSYGYTF